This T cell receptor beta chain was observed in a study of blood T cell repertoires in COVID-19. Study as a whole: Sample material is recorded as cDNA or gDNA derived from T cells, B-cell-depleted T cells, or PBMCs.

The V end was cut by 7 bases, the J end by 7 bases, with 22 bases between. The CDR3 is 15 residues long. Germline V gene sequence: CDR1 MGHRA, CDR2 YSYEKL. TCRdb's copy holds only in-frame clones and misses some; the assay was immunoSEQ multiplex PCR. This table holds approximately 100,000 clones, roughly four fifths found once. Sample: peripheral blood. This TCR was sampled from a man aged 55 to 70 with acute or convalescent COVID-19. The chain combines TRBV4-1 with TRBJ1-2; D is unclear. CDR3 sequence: CASTAKWTSEGGYTF. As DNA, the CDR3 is TGCGCCAGCACCGCCAAGTGGACCTCAGAGGGTGGCTACACCTTC.